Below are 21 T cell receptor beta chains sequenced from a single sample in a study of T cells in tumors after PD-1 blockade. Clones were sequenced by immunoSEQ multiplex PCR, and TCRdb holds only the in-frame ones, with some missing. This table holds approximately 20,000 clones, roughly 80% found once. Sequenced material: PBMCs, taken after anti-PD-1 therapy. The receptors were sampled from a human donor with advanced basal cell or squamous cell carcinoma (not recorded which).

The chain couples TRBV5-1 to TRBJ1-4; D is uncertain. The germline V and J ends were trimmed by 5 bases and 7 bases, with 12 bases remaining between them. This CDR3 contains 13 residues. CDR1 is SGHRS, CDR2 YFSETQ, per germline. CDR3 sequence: CASRNGSREKLFF. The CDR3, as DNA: TGCGCCAGCAGGAACGGGAGCCGTGAAAAACTGTTTTTT. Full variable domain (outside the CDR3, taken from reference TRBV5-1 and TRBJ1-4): KAGVTQTPRYLIKTRGQQVTLSCSPISGHRSVSWYQQTPGQGLQFLFEYFSETQRNKGNFPGRFSGRQFSNSRSEMNVSTLELGDSALYLCASRNGSREKLFFGSGTQLSVL.

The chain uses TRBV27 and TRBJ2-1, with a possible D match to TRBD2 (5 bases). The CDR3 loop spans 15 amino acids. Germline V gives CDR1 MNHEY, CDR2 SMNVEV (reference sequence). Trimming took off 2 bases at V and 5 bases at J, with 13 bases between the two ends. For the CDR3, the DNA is TGTGCCAGCAGTTTAGTGTGGCTAGCTAACAATGAGCAGTTCTTC. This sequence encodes CASSLVWLANNEQFF.

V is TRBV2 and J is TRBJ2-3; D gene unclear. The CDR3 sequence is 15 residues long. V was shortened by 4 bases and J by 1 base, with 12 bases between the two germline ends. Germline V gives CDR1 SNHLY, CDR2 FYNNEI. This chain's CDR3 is CASSGPTPGTDTQYF. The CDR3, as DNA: TGTGCCAGCAGTGGGCCAACCCCTGGCACAGATACGCAGTATTTT. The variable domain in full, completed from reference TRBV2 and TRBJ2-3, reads EPEVTQTPSHQVTQMGQEVILRCVPISNHLYFYWYRQILGQKVEFLVSFYNNEISEKSEIFDDQFSVERPDGSNFTLKIRSTKLEDSAMYFCASSGPTPGTDTQYFGPGTRLTVL.

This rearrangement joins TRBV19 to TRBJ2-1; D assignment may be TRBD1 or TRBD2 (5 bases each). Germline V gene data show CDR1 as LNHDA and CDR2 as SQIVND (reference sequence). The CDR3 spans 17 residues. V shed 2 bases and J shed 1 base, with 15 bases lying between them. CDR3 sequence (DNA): TGTGCCAGTAGTATACTCTCCAGGGACCTTTCCTACAATGAGCAGTTCTTC. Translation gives CASSILSRDLSYNEQFF.

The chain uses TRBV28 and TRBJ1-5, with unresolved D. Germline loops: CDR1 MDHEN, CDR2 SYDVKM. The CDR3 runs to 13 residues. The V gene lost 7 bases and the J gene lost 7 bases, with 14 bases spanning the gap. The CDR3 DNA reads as TGTGCCAGCATTTCCCCCCCGGGCCAGCCCCAGCATTTT. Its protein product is CASISPPGQPQHF.

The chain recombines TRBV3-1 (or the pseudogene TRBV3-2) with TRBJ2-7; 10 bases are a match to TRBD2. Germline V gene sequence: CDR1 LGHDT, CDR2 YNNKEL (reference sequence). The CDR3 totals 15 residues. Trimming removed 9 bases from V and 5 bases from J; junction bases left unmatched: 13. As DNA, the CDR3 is TGTGCCAGTTCCTCTAGCGGGGGATCAGCACACGAGCAGTACTTC. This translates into CASSSSGGSAHEQYF.

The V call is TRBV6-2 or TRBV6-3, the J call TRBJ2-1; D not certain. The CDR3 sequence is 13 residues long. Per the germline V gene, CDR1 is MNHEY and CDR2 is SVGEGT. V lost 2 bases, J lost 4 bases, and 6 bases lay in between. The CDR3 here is CASSYAYYNEQFF. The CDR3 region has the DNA TGTGCCAGCAGTTACGCGTATTACAATGAGCAGTTCTTC.

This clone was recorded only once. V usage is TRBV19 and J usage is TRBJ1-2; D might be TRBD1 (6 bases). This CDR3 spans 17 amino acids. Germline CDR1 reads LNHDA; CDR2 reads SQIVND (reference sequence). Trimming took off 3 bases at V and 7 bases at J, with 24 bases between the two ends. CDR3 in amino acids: CASSIPPGDSPHSGYTF. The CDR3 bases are TGTGCCAGTAGTATTCCCCCAGGGGATTCCCCTCATTCTGGCTACACCTTC.

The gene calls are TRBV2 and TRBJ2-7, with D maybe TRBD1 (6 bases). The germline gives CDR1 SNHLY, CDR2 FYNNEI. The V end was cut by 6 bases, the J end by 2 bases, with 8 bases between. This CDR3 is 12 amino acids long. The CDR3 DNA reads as TGTGCCAGCAGGGGACAACCCTACGAGCAGTACTTC. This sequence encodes CASRGQPYEQYF. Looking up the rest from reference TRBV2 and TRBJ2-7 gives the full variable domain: EPEVTQTPSHQVTQMGQEVILRCVPISNHLYFYWYRQILGQKVEFLVSFYNNEISEKSEIFDDQFSVERPDGSNFTLKIRSTKLEDSAMYFCASRGQPYEQYFGPGTRLTVT.

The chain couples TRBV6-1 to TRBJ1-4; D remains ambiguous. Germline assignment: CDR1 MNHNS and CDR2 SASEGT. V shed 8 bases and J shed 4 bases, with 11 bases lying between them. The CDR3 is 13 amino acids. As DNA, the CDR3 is TGTGCCAGCGGTAGAGACTATAATGAAAAACTGTTTTTT. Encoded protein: CASGRDYNEKLFF.

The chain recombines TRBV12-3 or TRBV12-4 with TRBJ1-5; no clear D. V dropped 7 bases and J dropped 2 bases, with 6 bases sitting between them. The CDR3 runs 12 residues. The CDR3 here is CASTRGNQPQHF. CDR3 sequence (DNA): TGTGCCAGCACTCGGGGCAATCAGCCCCAGCATTTT.

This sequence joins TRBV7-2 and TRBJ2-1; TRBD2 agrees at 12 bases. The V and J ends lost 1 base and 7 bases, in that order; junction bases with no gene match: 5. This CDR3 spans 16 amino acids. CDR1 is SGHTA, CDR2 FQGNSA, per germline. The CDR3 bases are TGTGCCAGCAGCTTAGGACGGACTAGCGGGGCAAATGAGCAGTTCTTC. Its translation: CASSLGRTSGANEQFF.

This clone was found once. The CDR3 region is CASSSSGRVFYEQYF. The CDR3 DNA is TGTGCCAGCAGTTCATCCGGGAGAGTGTTTTACGAGCAGTACTTC. The chain couples TRBV27 to TRBJ2-7, with D perhaps matching TRBD2 (6 bases). The CDR3 contains 15 residues. Trimming took 4 bases from V and 4 from J, leaving 17 bases between them. From germline, CDR1 is MNHEY and CDR2 SMNVEV (reference sequence).

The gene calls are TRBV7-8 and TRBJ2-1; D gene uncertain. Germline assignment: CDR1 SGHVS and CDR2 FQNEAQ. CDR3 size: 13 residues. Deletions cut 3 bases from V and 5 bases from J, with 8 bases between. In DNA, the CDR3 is TGTGCCAGCAGCTTCCGGCAGAACAATGAGCAGTTCTTC. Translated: CASSFRQNNEQFF. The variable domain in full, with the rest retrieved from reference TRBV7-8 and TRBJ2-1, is GAGVSQSPRYKVAKRGQDVALRCDPISGHVSLFWYQQALGQGPEFLTYFQNEAQLDKSGLPSDRFFAERPEGSVSTLKIQRTQQEDSAVYLCASSFRQNNEQFFGPGTRLTVL.

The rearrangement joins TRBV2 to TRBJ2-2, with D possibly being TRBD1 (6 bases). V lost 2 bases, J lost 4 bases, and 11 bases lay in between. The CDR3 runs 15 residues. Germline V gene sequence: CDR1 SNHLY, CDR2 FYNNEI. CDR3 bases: TGTGCCAGCAGTGAATGGACAGACCGCACCGGGGAGCTGTTTTTT. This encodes CASSEWTDRTGELFF.

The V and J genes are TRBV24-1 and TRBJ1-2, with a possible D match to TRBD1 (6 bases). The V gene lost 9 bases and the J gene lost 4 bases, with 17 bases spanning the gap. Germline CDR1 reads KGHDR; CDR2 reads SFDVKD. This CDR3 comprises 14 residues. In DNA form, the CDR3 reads TGTGCCACCCGGCCGGGGGGCGCGGGCTATGGCTACACCTTC. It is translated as CATRPGGAGYGYTF.

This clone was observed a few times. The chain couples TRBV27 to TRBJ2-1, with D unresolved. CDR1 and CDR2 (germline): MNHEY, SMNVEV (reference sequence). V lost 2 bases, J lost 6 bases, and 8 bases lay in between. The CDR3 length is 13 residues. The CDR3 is CASSLGMGNEQFF. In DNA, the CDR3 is TGTGCCAGCAGTTTAGGGATGGGCAATGAGCAGTTCTTC.

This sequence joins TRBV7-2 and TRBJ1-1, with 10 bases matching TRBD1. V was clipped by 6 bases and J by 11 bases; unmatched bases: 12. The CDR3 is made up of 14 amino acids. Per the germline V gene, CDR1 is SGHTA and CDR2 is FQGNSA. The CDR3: CASSTGTGDLGAFF. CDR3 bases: TGTGCCAGCAGTACCGGGACAGGGGACCTTGGGGCTTTCTTT.

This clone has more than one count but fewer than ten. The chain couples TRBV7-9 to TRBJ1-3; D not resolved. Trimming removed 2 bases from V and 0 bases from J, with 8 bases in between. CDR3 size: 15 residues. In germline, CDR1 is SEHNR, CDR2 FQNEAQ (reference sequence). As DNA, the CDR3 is TGTGCCAGCAGCTTAAGGCCCTCCTCTGGAAACACCATATATTTT. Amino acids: CASSLRPSSGNTIYF.

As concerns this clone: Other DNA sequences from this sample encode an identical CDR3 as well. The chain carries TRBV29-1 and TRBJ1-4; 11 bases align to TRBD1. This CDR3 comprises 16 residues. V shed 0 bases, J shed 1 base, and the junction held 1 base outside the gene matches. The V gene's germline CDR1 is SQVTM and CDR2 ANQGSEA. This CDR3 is CSVEDGTGGTNEKLFF. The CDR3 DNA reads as TGCAGCGTTGAAGACGGGACAGGGGGAACTAATGAAAAACTGTTTTTT.

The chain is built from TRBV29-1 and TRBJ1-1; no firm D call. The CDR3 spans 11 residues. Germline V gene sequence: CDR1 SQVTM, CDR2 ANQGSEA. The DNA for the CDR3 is TGCAGTTTACAGCAGAACACTGAAGCTTTCTTT. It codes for CSLQQNTEAFF.